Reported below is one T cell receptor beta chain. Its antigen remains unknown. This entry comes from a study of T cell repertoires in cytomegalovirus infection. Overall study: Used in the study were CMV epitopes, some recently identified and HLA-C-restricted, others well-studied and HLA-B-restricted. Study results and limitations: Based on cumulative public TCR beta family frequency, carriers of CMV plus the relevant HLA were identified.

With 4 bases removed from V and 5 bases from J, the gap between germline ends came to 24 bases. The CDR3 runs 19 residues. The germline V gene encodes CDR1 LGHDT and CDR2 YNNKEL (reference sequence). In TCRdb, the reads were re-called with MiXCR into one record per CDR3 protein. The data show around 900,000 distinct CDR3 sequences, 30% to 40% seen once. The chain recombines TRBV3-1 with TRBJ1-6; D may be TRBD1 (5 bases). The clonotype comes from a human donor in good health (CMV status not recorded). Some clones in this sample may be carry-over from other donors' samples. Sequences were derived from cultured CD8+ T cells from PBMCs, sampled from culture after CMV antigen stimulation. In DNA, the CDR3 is TGTGCCAGCAGCCTTGGTACCGGGGCCGTACTGCCTGATAATTCACCCCTCCACTTT. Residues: CASSLGTGAVLPDNSPLHF.